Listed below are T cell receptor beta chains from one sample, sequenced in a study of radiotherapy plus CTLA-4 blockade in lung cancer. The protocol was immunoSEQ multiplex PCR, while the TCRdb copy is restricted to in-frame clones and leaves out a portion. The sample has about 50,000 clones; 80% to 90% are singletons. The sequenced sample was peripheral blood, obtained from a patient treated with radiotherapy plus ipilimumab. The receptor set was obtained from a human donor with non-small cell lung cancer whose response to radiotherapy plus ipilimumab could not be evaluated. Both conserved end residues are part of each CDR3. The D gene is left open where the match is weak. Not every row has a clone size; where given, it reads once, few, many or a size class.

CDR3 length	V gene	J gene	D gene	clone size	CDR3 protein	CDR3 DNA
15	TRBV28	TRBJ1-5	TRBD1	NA	CASGPIRGNYQPQHF	TGTGCCAGCGGCCCGATCAGGGGGAATTATCAGCCCCAGCATTTT
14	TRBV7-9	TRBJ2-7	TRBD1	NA	CASSLGQGHYEQYF	TGTGCCAGCAGCCTCGGACAGGGGCATTACGAGCAGTACTTC
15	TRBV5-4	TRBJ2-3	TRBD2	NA	CASSFPSGRTDTQYF	TGTGCCAGCAGCTTCCCTAGCGGGAGGACAGATACGCAGTATTTT
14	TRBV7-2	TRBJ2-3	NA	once	CASSLVFQTDTQYF	TGTGCCAGCAGCTTAGTTTTCCAGACAGATACGCAGTATTTT
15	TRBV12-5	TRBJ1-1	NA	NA	CASGFHVGRNTEAFF	TGTGCTAGTGGTTTTCATGTGGGCAGGAACACTGAAGCTTTCTTT
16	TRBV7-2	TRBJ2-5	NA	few	CASSPRSTVSGETQYF	TGTGCCAGCAGCCCAAGGAGTACCGTAAGTGGGGAGACCCAGTACTTC
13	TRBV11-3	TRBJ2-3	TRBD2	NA	CASSPGLADTQYF	TGTGCCAGCAGCCCGGGACTAGCGGATACGCAGTATTTT
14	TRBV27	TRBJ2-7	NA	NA	CASSLPGATYEQYF	TGTGCCAGCAGTTTACCGGGAGCAACCTACGAGCAGTACTTC
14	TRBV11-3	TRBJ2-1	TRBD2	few	CASSLAGVRNEQFF	TGTGCCAGCAGTCTAGCGGGAGTTCGCAATGAGCAGTTCTTC
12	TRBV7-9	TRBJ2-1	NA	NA	CASSLVVNEQFF	TGTGCCAGCAGCTTAGTAGTCAATGAGCAGTTCTTC
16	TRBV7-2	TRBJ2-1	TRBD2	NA	CASSPPSSGSWHEQFF	TGTGCCAGCAGCCCCCCGTCAAGCGGGAGTTGGCATGAGCAGTTCTTC
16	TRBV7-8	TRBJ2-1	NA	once	CASSLEGLSSYNEQFF	TGTGCCAGCAGCTTAGAGGGGCTGAGCTCCTACAATGAGCAGTTCTTC
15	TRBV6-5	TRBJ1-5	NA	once	CASSVEATSNQPQHF	TGTGCCAGCAGTGTTGAGGCGACTAGCAATCAGCCCCAGCATTTT
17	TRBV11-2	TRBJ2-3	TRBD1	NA	CASSPLGDRVGTDTQYF	TGTGCCAGCAGCCCCCTAGGGGACAGGGTAGGCACAGATACGCAGTATTTT
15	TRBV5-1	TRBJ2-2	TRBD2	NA	CASSETGLEAGELFF	TGCGCCAGCAGCGAGACGGGACTAGAGGCAGGGGAGCTGTTTTTT
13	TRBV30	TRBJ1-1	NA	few	CAWSAQGNTEAFF	TGTGCCTGGAGTGCGCAGGGAAACACTGAAGCTTTCTTT
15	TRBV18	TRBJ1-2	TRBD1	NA	CASSSTGGSGYGYTF	TGTGCCAGCTCATCTACAGGGGGCTCGGGGTATGGCTACACCTTC
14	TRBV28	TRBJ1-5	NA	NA	CASGQLYSNQPQHF	TGTGCCAGCGGACAGTTATATAGCAATCAGCCCCAGCATTTT
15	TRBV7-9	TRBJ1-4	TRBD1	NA	CASSHSTGANEKLFF	TGTGCCAGCAGCCATTCGACAGGGGCTAATGAAAAACTGTTTTTT
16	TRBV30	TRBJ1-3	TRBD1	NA	CAWGEIGTGDGNTIYF	TGTGCCTGGGGCGAGATCGGGACAGGGGATGGAAACACCATATATTTT
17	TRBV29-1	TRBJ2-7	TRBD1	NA	CSVYPGQGPLGSYEQYF	TGCAGCGTATACCCTGGACAGGGGCCCCTCGGCTCCTACGAGCAGTACTTC
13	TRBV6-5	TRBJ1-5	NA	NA	CASRQGTYQPQHF	TGTGCCAGCAGACAAGGGACTTATCAGCCCCAGCATTTT
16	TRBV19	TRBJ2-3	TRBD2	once	CASSKGGYVLTDTQYF	TGTGCCAGTAGTAAGGGAGGGTACGTCCTTACAGATACGCAGTATTTT
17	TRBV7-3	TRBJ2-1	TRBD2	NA	CASSLNGAGGSTNEQFF	TGTGCCAGCAGCTTAAACGGAGCGGGAGGAAGCACCAATGAGCAGTTCTTC
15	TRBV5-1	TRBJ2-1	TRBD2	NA	CASSAATSGENEQFF	TGCGCCAGCAGCGCCGCGACTAGCGGGGAGAATGAGCAGTTCTTC